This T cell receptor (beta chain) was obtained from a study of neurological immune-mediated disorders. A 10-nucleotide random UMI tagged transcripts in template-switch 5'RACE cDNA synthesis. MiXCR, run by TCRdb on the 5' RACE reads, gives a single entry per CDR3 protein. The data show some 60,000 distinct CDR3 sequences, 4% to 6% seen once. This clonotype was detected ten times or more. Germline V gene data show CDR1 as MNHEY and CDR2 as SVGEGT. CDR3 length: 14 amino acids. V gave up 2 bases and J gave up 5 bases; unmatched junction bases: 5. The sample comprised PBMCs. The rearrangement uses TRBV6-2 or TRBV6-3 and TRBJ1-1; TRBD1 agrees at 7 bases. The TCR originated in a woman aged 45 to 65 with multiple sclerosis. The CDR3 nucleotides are TGTGCCAGCAGTTACACGGACAGGTCGACTGAAGCTTTCTTT. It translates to CASSYTDRSTEAFF.